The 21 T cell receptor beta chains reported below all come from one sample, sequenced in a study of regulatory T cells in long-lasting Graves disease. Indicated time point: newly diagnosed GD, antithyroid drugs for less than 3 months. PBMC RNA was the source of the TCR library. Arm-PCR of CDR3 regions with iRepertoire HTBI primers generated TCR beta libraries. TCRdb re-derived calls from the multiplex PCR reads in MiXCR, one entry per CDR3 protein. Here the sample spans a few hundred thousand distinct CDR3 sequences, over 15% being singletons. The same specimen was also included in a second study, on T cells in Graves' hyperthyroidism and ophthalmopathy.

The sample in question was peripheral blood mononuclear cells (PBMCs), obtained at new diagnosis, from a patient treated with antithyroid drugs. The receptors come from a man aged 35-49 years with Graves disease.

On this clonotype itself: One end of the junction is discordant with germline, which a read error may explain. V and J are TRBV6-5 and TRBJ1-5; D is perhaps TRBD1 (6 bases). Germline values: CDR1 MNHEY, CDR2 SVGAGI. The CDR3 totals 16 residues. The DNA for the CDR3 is TGTGCCGGCAGTTACGGGGGTCAGGGGATCGCTCAGCCCCAGCATTTT. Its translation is CAGSYGGQGIAQPQHF.

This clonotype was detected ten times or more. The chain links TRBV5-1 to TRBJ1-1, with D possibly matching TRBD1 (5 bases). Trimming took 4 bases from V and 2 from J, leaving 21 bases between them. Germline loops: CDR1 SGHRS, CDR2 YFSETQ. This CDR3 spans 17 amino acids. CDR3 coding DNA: TGCGCCAGCAGCCTCCTGGGGGGGGTTGGGGTTAACACTGAAGCTTTCTTT. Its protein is CASSLLGGVGVNTEAFF.

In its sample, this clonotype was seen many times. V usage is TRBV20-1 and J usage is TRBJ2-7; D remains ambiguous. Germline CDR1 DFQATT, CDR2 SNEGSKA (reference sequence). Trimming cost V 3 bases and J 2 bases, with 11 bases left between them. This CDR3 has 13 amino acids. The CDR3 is CSASVVFPYEQYF. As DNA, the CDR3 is TGCAGTGCTAGCGTTGTTTTCCCCTACGAGCAGTACTTC.

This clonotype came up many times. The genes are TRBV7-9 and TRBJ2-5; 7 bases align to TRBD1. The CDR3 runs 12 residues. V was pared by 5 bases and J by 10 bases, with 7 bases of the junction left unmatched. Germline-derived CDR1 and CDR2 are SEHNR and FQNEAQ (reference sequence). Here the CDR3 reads CASSPDRQGQYF. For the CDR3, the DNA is TGTGCCAGCAGCCCGGACAGGCAGGGCCAGTACTTC.

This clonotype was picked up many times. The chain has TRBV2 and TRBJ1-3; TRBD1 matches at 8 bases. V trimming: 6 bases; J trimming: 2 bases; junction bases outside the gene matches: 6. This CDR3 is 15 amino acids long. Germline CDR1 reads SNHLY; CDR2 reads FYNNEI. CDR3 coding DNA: TGTGCCAGCAGGGTGGACAGGGCGGCTGGAAACACCATATATTTT. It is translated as CASRVDRAAGNTIYF.

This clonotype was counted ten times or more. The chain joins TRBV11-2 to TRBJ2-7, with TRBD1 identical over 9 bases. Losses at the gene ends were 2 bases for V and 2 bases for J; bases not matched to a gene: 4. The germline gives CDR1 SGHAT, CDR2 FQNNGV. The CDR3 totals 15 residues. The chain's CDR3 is CASSLMDRGPYEQYF. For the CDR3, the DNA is TGTGCCAGCAGCTTAATGGACAGGGGCCCCTACGAGCAGTACTTC. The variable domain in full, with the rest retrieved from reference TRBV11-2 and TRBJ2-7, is EAGVAQSPRYKIIEKRQSVAFWCNPISGHATLYWYQQILGQGPKLLIQFQNNGVVDDSQLPKDRFSAERLKGVDSTLKIQPAKLEDSAVYLCASSLMDRGPYEQYFGPGTRLTVT.

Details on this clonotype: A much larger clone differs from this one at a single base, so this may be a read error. This CDR3 is CVSSYYPPDGSYEQYF. The CDR3 DNA reads as TGTGTCAGCAGTTATTATCCCCCGGACGGGTCCTACGAGCAGTACTTC. The gene calls are TRBV6-2 or TRBV6-3 and TRBJ2-7; D gene uncertain. This CDR3 comprises 16 residues. CDR1 is MNHEY, CDR2 SVGEGT, per germline.

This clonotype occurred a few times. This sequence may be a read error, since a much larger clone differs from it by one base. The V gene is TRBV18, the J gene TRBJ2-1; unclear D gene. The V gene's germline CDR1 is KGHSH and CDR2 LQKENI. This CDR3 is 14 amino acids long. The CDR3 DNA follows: TGTGTCAGCTCAGAGACATTGAACTACAATGAGCAGTTCTTC. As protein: CVSSETLNYNEQFF.

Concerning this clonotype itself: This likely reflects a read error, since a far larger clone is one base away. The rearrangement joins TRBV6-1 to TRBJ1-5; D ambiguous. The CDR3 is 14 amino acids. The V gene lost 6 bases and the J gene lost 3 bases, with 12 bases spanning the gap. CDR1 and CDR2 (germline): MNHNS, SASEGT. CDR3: CASRPPRYNQPQHF. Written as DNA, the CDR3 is TGTGCCAGCAGGCCGCCGCGTTACAATCAGCCCCAGCATTTT.

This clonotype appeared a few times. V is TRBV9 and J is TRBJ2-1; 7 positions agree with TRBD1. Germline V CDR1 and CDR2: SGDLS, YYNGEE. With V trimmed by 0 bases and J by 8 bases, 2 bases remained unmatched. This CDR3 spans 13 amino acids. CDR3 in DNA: TGTGCCAGCAGCGTAGGGGACAGCTATGAGCAGTTCTTC. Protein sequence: CASSVGDSYEQFF.

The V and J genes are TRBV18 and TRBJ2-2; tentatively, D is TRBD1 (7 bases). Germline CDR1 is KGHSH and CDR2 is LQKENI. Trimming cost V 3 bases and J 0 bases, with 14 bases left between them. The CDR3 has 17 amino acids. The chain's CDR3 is CASSPGLQGANTGELFF. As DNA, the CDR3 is TGTGCCAGCTCACCGGGACTCCAGGGGGCGAACACCGGGGAGCTGTTTTTT.

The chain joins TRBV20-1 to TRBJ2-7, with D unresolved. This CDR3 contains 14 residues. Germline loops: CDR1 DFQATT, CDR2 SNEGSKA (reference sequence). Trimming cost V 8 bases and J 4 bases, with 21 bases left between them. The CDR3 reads CSLLSGVSIYEQYF. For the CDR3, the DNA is TGCAGTTTACTTTCGGGCGTCTCCATTTACGAGCAGTACTTC.

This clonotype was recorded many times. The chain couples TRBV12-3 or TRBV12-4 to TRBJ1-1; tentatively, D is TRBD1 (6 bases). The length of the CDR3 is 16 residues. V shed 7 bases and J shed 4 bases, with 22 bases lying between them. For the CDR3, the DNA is TGTGCCAGCACCGCCGCTTGGGGGGAAGGGGGCACTGAAGCTTTCTTT. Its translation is CASTAAWGEGGTEAFF.

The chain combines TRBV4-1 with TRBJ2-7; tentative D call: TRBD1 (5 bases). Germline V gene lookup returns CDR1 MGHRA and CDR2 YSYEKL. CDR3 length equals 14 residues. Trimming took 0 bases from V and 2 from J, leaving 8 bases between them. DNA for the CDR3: TGCGCCAGCAGCCAAGAAGGCAGGGCCTACGAGCAGTACTTC. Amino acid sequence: CASSQEGRAYEQYF.

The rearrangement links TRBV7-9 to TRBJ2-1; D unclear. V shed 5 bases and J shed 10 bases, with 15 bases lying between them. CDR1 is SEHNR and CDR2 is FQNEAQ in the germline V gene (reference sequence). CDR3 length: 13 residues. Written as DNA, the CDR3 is TGTGCCAGCAGCCCACCCTCTTTCGGGGAGCAGTTCTTC. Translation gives CASSPPSFGEQFF.

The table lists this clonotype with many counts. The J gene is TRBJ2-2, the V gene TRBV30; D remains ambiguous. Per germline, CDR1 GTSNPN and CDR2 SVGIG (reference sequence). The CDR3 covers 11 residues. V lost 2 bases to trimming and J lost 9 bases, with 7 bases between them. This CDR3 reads CAWSRVRELFF. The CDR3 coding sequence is TGTGCCTGGAGTCGGGTACGGGAGCTGTTTTTT.

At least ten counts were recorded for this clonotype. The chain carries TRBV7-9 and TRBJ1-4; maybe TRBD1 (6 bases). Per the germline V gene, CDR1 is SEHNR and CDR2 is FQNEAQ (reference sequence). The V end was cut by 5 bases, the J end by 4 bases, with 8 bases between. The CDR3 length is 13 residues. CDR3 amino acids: CASSRTVNEKLFF. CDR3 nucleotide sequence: TGTGCCAGCAGCCGGACAGTTAATGAAAAACTGTTTTTT.

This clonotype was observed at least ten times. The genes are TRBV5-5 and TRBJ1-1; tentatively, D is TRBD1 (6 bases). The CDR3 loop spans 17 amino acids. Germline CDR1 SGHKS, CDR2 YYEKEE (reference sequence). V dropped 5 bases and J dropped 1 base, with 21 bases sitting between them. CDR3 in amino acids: CASSLQGGGVWNTEAFF. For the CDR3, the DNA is TGTGCCAGCAGTCTTCAAGGGGGAGGTGTTTGGAACACTGAAGCTTTCTTT.

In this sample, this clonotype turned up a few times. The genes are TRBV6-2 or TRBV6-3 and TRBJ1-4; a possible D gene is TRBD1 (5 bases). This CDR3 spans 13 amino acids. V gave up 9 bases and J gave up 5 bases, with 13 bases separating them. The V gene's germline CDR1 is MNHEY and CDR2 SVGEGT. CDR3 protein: CASLGRMNEKLFF. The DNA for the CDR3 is TGTGCCAGTCTGGGACGGATGAATGAAAAACTGTTTTTT.

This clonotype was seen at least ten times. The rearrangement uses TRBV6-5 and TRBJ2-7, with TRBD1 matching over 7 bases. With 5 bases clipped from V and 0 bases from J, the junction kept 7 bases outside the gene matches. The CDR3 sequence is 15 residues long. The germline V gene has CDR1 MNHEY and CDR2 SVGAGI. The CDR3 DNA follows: TGTGCCAGCAGTCACGCGACAGGGAGCTCCTACGAGCAGTACTTC. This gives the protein CASSHATGSSYEQYF.

CDR3 sequence (DNA): TGTGCCAGCAGTTTAATAATAGGGGGGGGTCGCAATTCACCCCTCCACTTT. Translated, it gives CASSLIIGGGRNSPLHF. This chain uses TRBV28 with TRBJ1-6; maybe TRBD1 (6 bases). Trimming shortened V by 2 bases and J by 7 bases, and 18 bases separated the two germline ends. The CDR3 is 17 residues long. Germline CDR1 is MDHEN and CDR2 is SYDVKM.